Here is one TCR beta chain with its context. The library attached unique molecular identifiers to individual cDNA molecules. TCRdb itself ran the RACE reads through MiXCR, one entry per CDR3 protein. The table has 95,000 or so distinct CDR3 sequences, more than 9.5% seen once. V lost 4 bases to trimming and J lost 5 bases, with 6 bases between them. The CDR3 runs 12 residues. This specimen belongs to a study of human T cells and chemical hapten exposure. For the study at large: Patch tests put 0.01% DPC on the upper back, read at 6 days.

Time point: patch test 2, 6 weeks after DPC sensitization. The sample's treatment: therapeutic diphenylcyclopropenone sensitization with weekly scalp DPC. This receptor was identified in a woman aged 40 to 50 with alopecia areata. Some clones in this sample may be carry-over from other donors' samples. This specimen consisted of whole blood, obtained in connection with sensitization to the hapten diphenylcyclopropenone (DPC). The V call is TRBV12-3 or TRBV12-4, the J call TRBJ1-5; D gene unclear. The CDR3 DNA follows: TGTGCCAGCAGTTCCTCCTATCAGCCCCAGCATTTT. This translates into CASSSSYQPQHF.